This is a list of T cell receptor beta chains from one sample in a study of blood T cells in healthy people across ages. TCRdb re-called the 5' RACE reads with MiXCR, one entry per CDR3 protein. The table shows approximately 490,000 distinct CDR3 sequences, with approximately 25% occurring only once. These data also featured in a second study, about T cells of mothers and their children.

Sequenced input: blood. Source of these receptors: a boy younger than 18 in good health. Each CDR3 is given with its conserved first and last residue. D genes are given only for firm matches. Expanded clones get a size class; other rows say once, few or many, or leave the size out.

15 | NA | TRBJ2-1 | NA | TRBV28 | TGTGCCAGCAGCCCACCAGGACTCTACAATGGGGGGCAGTTCTTC | CASSPPGLYNGGQFF
13 | TRBD2 | TRBJ2-1 | few | TRBV6-5 | TGTGCCAGCAGTTACCGGACTAGCGGGCTGCAGTTCTTC | CASSYRTSGLQFF
14 | TRBD1 | TRBJ2-1 | NA | TRBV12-3/TRBV12-4 | TGTGCCAGCAGGCGGACAGGGGCCCACAATGAGCAGTTCTTC | CASRRTGAHNEQFF
15 | NA | TRBJ1-4 | NA | TRBV6-1 | TGTGCCAGCAGCGTTCGGGGGTGCTCTAATGAAAAACTGTTTTTT | CASSVRGCSNEKLFF
13 | NA | TRBJ1-6 | NA | TRBV15 | TGTGCCACCAGCAGAGATCTGAATTCACCCCTCCACTTT | CATSRDLNSPLHF
15 | TRBD1 | TRBJ1-1 | once | TRBV13 | TGTGCCAGCAGCCAGGCCCAGGGGGCGAACACTGTAGCTTTCTTT | CASSQAQGANTVAFF
17 | NA | TRBJ1-1 | few | TRBV13 | TGTGCCAGCAGCGCCAGAGCAATTGACAGCCTGAACACTGAAGCTTTCTTT | CASSARAIDSLNTEAFF
17 | NA | TRBJ2-5 | NA | TRBV3-1 | TGTGCCAGCAGCCCCGTTCAAGAGGTGGTAGTACAAGAGACCCAGTACTTC | CASSPVQEVVVQETQYF
14 | NA | TRBJ2-5 | NA | TRBV5-1 | TGCGCCAGCAGACCCTTTGAGAGACAAGAGACCCAGTACTTC | CASRPFERQETQYF
15 | TRBD1 | TRBJ2-3 | NA | TRBV6-2/TRBV6-3 | TGTGCCAGCAGAGCTCGAGGGGGCGGGACAGATACGCAGTATTTT | CASRARGGGTDTQYF
14 | NA | TRBJ1-1 | NA | TRBV5-1 | TGCGCCAGCAGCTCCCAGGTTGGCCGAACTGAAGCTTTCTTT | CASSSQVGRTEAFF
14 | TRBD1 | TRBJ1-2 | few | TRBV28 | TGTGCCAGCAGGCAAGTGGGACAGTACTATGGCTACACCTTC | CASRQVGQYYGYTF
18 | TRBD1 | TRBJ2-5 | few | TRBV14 | TGTGCCAGCAGCCAACGTCCGGGACAGACTACGTCTGTAGTGGCCCAGTACTTC | CASSQRPGQTTSVVAQYF
14 | NA | TRBJ1-2 | many | TRBV4-3 | TGCGCCAGCAGCCAAGATGGCCGGGGCTATGGCTACACCTTC | CASSQDGRGYGYTF
12 | NA | TRBJ2-5 | NA | TRBV12-3/TRBV12-4 | TGTGCCAGCAGTTTGGACTTGGGGACCCAGTACTTC | CASSLDLGTQYF
15 | NA | TRBJ2-5 | many | TRBV27 | TGTGCCAGCAGTCAACGGACGAGGGGTCCCGAGACCCAGTACTTC | CASSQRTRGPETQYF
16 | NA | TRBJ1-1 | few | TRBV12-3/TRBV12-4 | TGTGCCAGCAGTTTACGGTCAGGCCATTTGAACACTGAAGCTTTCTTT | CASSLRSGHLNTEAFF
14 | TRBD2 | TRBJ2-1 | few | TRBV20-1 | TGCAGTGCTACCGGACTAGCGGGGGGCAATGAGCAGTTCTTC | CSATGLAGGNEQFF
14 | NA | TRBJ2-7 | NA | TRBV28 | TGTGCCAGCAGTTTTGGCCGGGGGCCCTACGAGCAGTACTTC | CASSFGRGPYEQYF
13 | NA | TRBJ2-2 | many | TRBV5-6 | TGTGCCAGCAGCTTAGGGAACACCGGGGAGCTGTTTTTT | CASSLGNTGELFF